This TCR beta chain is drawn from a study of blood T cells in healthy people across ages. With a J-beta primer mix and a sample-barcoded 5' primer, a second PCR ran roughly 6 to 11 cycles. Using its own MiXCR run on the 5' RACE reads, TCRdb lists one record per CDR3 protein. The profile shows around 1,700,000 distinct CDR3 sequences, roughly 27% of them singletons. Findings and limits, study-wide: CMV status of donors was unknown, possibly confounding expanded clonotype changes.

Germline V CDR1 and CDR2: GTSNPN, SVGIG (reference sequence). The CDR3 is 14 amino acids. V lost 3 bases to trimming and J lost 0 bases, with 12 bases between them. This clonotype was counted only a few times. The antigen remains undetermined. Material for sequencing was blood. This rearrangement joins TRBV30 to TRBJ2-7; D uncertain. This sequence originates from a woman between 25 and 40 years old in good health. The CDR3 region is CAWRPWTSSYEQYF. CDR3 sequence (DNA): TGTGCCTGGAGACCGTGGACCAGCTCCTACGAGCAGTACTTC. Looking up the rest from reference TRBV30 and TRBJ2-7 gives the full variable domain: SQTIHQWPATLVQPVGSPLSLECTVEGTSNPNLYWYRQAAGRGLQLLFYSVGIGQISSEVPQNLSASRPQDRQFILSSKKLLLSDSGFYLCAWRPWTSSYEQYFGPGTRLTVT.